This record covers a single TCR beta chain. Its antigen is undetermined. This entry belongs to a study of CD8+ T cells in alopecia areata. Across the whole study: Each of the treated patients was given oral tofacitinib, 5 to 10 mg twice daily, for moderate-to-severe alopecia areata. Whole-study findings and limits: Among patients, TCR sharing was less clear than in mice, a difference possibly due in part to HLA diversity in the patient population.

Extracted from the samples, RNA was reverse transcribed into cDNA to serve as the sequencing template. Libraries were prepared by immunoSEQ multiplex PCR; TCRdb keeps only in-frame clonotypes and omits some of them. The sample yields over 150,000 clones, about 63% seen once. CDR1 SQVTM and CDR2 ANQGSEA come from the germline V gene. The length of the CDR3 is 11 residues. Trimming removed 4 bases at V and 2 bases at J, with 6 bases between. This specimen consisted of CD4+ T cells sorted from blood, obtained at week 0. The V gene is TRBV29-1, the J gene TRBJ2-7, with D unresolved. This TCR derives from a human donor with alopecia areata. CDR3 loop: CSVVIAYEQYF. CDR3 sequence (DNA): TGCAGCGTTGTTATCGCCTACGAGCAGTACTTC.